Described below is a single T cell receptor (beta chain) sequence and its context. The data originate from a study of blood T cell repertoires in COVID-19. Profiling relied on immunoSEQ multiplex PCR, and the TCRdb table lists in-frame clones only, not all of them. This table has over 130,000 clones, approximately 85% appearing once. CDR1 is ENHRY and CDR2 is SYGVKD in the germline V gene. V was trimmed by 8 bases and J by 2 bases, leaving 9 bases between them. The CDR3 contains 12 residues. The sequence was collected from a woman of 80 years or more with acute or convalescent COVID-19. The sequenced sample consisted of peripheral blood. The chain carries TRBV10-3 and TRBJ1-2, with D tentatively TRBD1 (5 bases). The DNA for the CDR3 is TGTGCCATCCGGGGACTGAACTATGGCTACACCTTC. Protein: CAIRGLNYGYTF.